Here is one TCR beta chain with its context. Its antigen is not identified. The germline gives CDR1 SGHRS, CDR2 YFSETQ. This CDR3 comprises 14 residues. V shed 7 bases and J 2 bases; nucleotides not matched to a gene: 6. The data were obtained in a study of a mutant IDH1 vaccine in newly diagnosed glioma. Time point specified: week 23, last vaccination. Every vaccination contained 300 ug of the mutant IDH1 20-mer peptide and was paired with topical imiquimod. Study results and caveats: It seemed that pseudoprogression was not linked to changes in the top peripheral T cell clonotypes.

The table came from immunoSEQ multiplex PCR; TCRdb's copy has only in-frame clones and leaves some out. The table has about 55,000 clones, roughly 80% seen once. The sample consisted of PBMCs, taken from a glioma patient whose treatment included an IDH1 peptide vaccine. The chain carries TRBV5-1 and TRBJ2-5, with 9 bases matching TRBD2. This receptor was taken from a middle-aged man with glioma. CDR3 sequence: CASASGGRQETQYF. The CDR3 nucleotides are TGCGCCAGCGCGAGCGGGGGGAGGCAAGAGACCCAGTACTTC. Full variable domain (remainder filled in from reference TRBV5-1 and TRBJ2-5): KAGVTQTPRYLIKTRGQQVTLSCSPISGHRSVSWYQQTPGQGLQFLFEYFSETQRNKGNFPGRFSGRQFSNSRSEMNVSTLELGDSALYLCASASGGRQETQYFGPGTRLLVL.